These 11 T cell receptor beta chains came from one sample sequenced in a study of beta chain features in type 1 diabetes. For these receptors, no antigen is known. Study-level findings and limits: In all four CD4+ subsets, TCRB CDR3 length was significantly, moderately reduced in type 1 diabetes.

Isolated RNA was reverse transcribed in full, so expressed TCRB transcripts were sequenced. Generated by immunoSEQ multiplex PCR, the TCRdb table keeps only in-frame clones and is missing some. Here the sample spans about 260,000 clones, about 20% being singletons. Specimen: naive CD4+ T cells from blood. The receptors derive from a middle-aged woman with type 1 diabetes.

The chain has TRBV2 and TRBJ1-1, with D tentatively TRBD1 (5 bases). CDR3 length: 13 amino acids. Germline assignment: CDR1 SNHLY and CDR2 FYNNEI. Trimming left V 9 bases short and J 4 bases short, with 15 bases between. The CDR3 is CARTREGPTEAFF. The CDR3 DNA follows: TGTGCCAGGACCCGGGAGGGGCCCACTGAAGCTTTCTTT.

This rearrangement joins TRBV14 to TRBJ1-2; D is undetermined. Germline lookup yields CDR1 SGHDN and CDR2 FVKESK. The CDR3 extends over 14 amino acids. Trimming pared 4 bases from V and 5 bases from J, leaving 14 bases between. CDR3 protein: CASSPHAFGYGYTF. DNA for the CDR3: TGTGCCAGCAGCCCTCACGCGTTCGGGTATGGCTACACCTTC. The full variable domain, its missing parts supplied by reference TRBV14 and TRBJ1-2, is EAGVTQFPSHSVIEKGQTVTLRCDPISGHDNLYWYRRVMGKEIKFLLHFVKESKQDESGMPNNRFLAERTGGTYSTLKVQPAELEDSGVYFCASSPHAFGYGYTFGSGTRLTVV.

This chain links TRBV6-6 with TRBJ2-7; 11 bases fit TRBD2. The length of the CDR3 is 14 residues. Per germline, CDR1 MNHNY and CDR2 SVGAGI (reference sequence). Unmatched junction bases numbered 3, after V lost 5 bases and J lost 3 bases. This chain's CDR3 is CASSQGLADYEQYF. The CDR3 DNA is TGTGCCAGCAGTCAGGGACTAGCGGACTACGAGCAGTACTTC.

This rearrangement joins TRBV6-6 to TRBJ1-5; D gene unclear. CDR3 length: 15 residues. Between the trimmed V and J ends, which lost 0 bases and 4 bases, there was a span of 10 bases. CDR1 MNHNY and CDR2 SVGAGI come from the germline V gene (reference sequence). CDR3 nucleotides: TGTGCCAGCAGTTACTCTACGCGGTTGAATCAGCCCCAGCATTTT. Residues: CASSYSTRLNQPQHF.

This clone was observed a handful of times. The chain uses TRBV19 and TRBJ1-1, with D unresolved. Trimming pared 5 bases from V and 0 bases from J, leaving 7 bases between. Looked up from germline, CDR1 is LNHDA and CDR2 is SQIVND (reference sequence). This CDR3 comprises 13 residues. CDR3 nucleotide sequence: TGTGCCAGTAGTGAACAGTTGAACACTGAAGCTTTCTTT. Encoded protein: CASSEQLNTEAFF.

This clone has just a few counts. The chain employs TRBV7-2 and TRBJ2-7; D perhaps matches TRBD2 (6 bases). The CDR3 has 15 amino acids. Germline V gene data show CDR1 as SGHTA and CDR2 as FQGNSA. V was clipped by 1 base and J by 0 bases, with 10 bases between them. The chain's CDR3 is CASSLGAGSSYEQYF. In DNA, the CDR3 is TGTGCCAGCAGCTTAGGGGCGGGAAGCTCCTACGAGCAGTACTTC.

This clone was seen more than once but under ten times. A junction boundary mismatches the germline segment, possibly from a read error. This chain's CDR3 is CASSAQVNSKDTQYF. For the CDR3, the DNA is TGTGCCAGCAGCGCACAGGTTAACAGCAAAGATACGCAGTATTTT. The chain links TRBV7-2 to TRBJ2-3; a possible D gene is TRBD1 (5 bases). The CDR3 runs 15 residues. Germline-derived CDR1 and CDR2 are SGHTA and FQGNSA.

V and J are TRBV5-6 and TRBJ2-4, with D perhaps matching TRBD2 (6 bases). V shed 0 bases and J shed 0 bases, with 10 bases lying between them. The CDR3 consists of 16 residues. Germline lookup yields CDR1 SGHDT and CDR2 YYEEEE. CDR3 bases: TGTGCCAGCAGCTTGGAGGCGGGGTTAGCCAAAAACATTCAGTACTTC. The encoded protein is CASSLEAGLAKNIQYF. The full variable domain, rest sourced from reference TRBV5-6 and TRBJ2-4, is DAGVTQSPTHLIKTRGQQVTLRCSPKSGHDTVSWYQQALGQGPQFIFQYYEEEERQRGNFPDRFSGHQFPNYSSELNVNALLLGDSALYLCASSLEAGLAKNIQYFGAGTRLSVL.

This chain uses TRBV15 with TRBJ2-2; 11 bases line up with TRBD2. There are 14 residues in the CDR3. CDR1 LNHNV and CDR2 YYDKDF come from the germline V gene (reference sequence). The J segment lost 3 bases and the V segment lost 6 bases, leaving 0 bases of the junction unmatched. The DNA for the CDR3 is TGTGCCACCAGTAGCGGGAGGGACACCGGGGAGCTGTTTTTT. Translating gives CATSSGRDTGELFF.

This clone was found a few times. The V gene is TRBV30, the J gene TRBJ2-7; TRBD2 matches 8 bases. Germline CDR1 and CDR2: GTSNPN and SVGIG (reference sequence). Trimming took 1 base from V and 2 from J; bases not matched to a gene: 7. The CDR3 has 15 residues. The CDR3 protein is CAWSAGAGGTYEQYF. The CDR3 DNA sequence: TGTGCCTGGAGTGCTGGTGCGGGGGGAACCTACGAGCAGTACTTC.

There are a few counts of this clone. This sequence joins TRBV15 and TRBJ2-7; D possibly corresponds to TRBD2 (7 bases). V was cut by 1 base and J by 6 bases, with 16 bases left in between. The CDR3 runs 15 residues. In germline, CDR1 is LNHNV, CDR2 YYDKDF (reference sequence). CDR3 sequence reads: CATSRVTGGQVEQYF. DNA of the CDR3: TGTGCCACCAGCAGAGTGACCGGGGGGCAAGTCGAGCAGTACTTC.